A selection of T cell receptor beta chains follows, all from one sample in a study of Ad26.COV2.S vaccination and SARS-CoV-2 variants. Generated by immunoSEQ multiplex PCR, the TCRdb table keeps only in-frame clones and is missing some. Of fewer than 900,000 clones in the sample, around 92% were seen once. Sequenced material: peripheral blood, taken in a trial of Ad26.COV2.S vaccine versus placebo. The receptors here all came from a person between 18 and 65 years old who received the Ad26.COV2.S COVID-19 vaccine or a placebo. Both conserved end residues are trimmed from each CDR3.

v_call,j_call,cdr3_aa
TRBV6-2/TRBV6-3,TRBJ1-2,ASSYRGLGYGYT
TRBV30,TRBJ2-7,AWSRDKAYEQY
TRBV7-2,TRBJ2-6,ASSYRGSGANVLT
TRBV14,TRBJ2-2,ASSQGGFGELF
TRBV28,TRBJ2-3,ASSLGQGADTQY
TRBV15,TRBJ1-1,ATSRDFQNTEAF
TRBV30,TRBJ1-2,AWSQGLDYGYT
TRBV6-1,TRBJ2-7,ASSEANRGLTYEQY
TRBV2,TRBJ2-5,ASSEAKRLAGVETQY
TRBV3-1/TRBV3-2,TRBJ1-1,ASSQDLAGLAPGAF
TRBV5-1,TRBJ1-1,ASSLGGANTEAF
TRBV24-1,TRBJ2-6,ATSYNWGRFNCPTQSSGANVLT
TRBV29-1,TRBJ2-6,SVSAGHSGANVLT
TRBV24-1,TRBJ2-2,ASGGSLGGGELF
TRBV5-1,TRBJ2-3,ASSLVRDTYTDTQY
TRBV12-3/TRBV12-4,TRBJ2-2,ASSPINTGELF
TRBV4-1,TRBJ1-5,ASSQAGASNQPQH
TRBV27,TRBJ2-7,ASSLSALVHEQY
TRBV3-1/TRBV3-2,TRBJ1-3,ASSQVIGALNTIY
TRBV6-5,TRBJ2-7,ASSLLPESNEQY
TRBV7-8,TRBJ1-1,ASSPSTEAF
TRBV18,TRBJ2-7,ASSPSSGGAYEQY
TRBV19,TRBJ2-2,ASSILAAGELF